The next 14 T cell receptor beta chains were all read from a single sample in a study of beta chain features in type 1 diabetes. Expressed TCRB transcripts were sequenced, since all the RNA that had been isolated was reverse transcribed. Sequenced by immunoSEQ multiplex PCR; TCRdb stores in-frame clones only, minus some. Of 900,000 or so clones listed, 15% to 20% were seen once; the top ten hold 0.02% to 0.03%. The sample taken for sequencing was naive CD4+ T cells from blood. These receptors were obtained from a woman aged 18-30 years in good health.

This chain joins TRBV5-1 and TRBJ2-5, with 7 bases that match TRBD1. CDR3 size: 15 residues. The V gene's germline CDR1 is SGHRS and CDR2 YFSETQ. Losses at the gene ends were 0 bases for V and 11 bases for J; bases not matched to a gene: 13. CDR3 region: CASSLAGTVRVGQYF. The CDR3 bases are TGCGCCAGCAGCTTGGCCGGGACAGTCCGGGTGGGGCAGTACTTC. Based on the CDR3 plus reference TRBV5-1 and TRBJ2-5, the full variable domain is KAGVTQTPRYLIKTRGQQVTLSCSPISGHRSVSWYQQTPGQGLQFLFEYFSETQRNKGNFPGRFSGRQFSNSRSEMNVSTLELGDSALYLCASSLAGTVRVGQYFGPGTRLLVL.

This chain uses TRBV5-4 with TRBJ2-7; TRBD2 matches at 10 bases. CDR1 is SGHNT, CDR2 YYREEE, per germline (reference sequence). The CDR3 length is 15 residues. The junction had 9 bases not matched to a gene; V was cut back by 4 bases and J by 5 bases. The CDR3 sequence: CASSQDQAGGDEQYF. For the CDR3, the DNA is TGTGCCAGCAGCCAAGATCAAGCGGGAGGGGACGAGCAGTACTTC.

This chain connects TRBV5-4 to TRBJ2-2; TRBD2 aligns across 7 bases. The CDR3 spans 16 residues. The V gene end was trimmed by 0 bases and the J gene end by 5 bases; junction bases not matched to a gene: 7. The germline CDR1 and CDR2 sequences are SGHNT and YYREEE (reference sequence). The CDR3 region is CASSLGGTIVTGELFF. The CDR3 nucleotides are TGTGCCAGCAGCTTGGGTGGGACTATAGTGACCGGGGAGCTGTTTTTT.

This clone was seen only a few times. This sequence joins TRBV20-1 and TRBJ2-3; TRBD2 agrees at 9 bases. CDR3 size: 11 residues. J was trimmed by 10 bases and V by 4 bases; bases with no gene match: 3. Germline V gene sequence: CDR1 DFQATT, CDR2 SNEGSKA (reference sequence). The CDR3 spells CSATLAGSQYF. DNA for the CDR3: TGCAGTGCTACCCTAGCGGGATCGCAGTATTTT.

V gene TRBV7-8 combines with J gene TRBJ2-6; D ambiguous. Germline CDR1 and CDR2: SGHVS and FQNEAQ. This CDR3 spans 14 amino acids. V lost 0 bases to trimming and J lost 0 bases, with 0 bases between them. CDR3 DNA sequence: TGTGCCAGCAGCTTAGCCTCTGGGGCCAACGTCCTGACTTTC. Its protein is CASSLASGANVLTF.

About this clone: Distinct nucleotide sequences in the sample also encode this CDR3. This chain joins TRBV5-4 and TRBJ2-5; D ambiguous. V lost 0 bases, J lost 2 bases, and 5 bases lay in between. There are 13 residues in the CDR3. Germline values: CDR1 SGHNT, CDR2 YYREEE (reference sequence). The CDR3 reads CASSLVQQETQYF. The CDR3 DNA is TGTGCCAGCAGCTTGGTACAGCAAGAGACCCAGTACTTC.

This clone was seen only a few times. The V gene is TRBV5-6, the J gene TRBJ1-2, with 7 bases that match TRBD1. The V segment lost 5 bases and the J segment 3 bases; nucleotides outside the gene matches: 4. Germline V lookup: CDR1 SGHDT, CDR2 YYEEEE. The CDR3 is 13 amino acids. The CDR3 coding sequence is TGTGCCAGCAGACCCGACAGGGACTATGGCTACACCTTC. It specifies CASRPDRDYGYTF.

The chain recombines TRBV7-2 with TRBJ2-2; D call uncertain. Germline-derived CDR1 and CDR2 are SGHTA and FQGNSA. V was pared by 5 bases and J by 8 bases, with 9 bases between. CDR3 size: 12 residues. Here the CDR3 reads CASSRDVGELFF. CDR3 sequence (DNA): TGTGCCAGCAGCCGAGATGTGGGGGAGCTGTTTTTT.

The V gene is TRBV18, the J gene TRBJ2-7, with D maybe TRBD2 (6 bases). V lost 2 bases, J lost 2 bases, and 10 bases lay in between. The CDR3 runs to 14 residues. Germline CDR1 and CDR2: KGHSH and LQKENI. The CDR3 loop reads CASSPTGDTYEQYF. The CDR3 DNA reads TGTGCCAGCTCACCAACGGGGGATACCTACGAGCAGTACTTC.

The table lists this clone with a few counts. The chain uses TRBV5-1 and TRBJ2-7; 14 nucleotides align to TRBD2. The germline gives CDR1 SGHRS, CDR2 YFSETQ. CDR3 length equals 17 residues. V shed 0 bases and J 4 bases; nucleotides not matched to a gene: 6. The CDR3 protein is CASSLAGTSGSGYEQYF. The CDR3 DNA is TGCGCCAGCAGCTTGGCCGGGACTAGCGGGAGTGGTTACGAGCAGTACTTC.

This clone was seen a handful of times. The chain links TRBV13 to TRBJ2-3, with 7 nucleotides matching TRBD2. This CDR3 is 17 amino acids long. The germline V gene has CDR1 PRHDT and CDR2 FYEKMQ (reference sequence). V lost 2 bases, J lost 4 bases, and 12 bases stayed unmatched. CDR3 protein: CASSLFGGTGGADTQYF. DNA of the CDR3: TGTGCCAGCAGCTTATTCGGGGGGACTGGTGGGGCAGATACGCAGTATTTT.

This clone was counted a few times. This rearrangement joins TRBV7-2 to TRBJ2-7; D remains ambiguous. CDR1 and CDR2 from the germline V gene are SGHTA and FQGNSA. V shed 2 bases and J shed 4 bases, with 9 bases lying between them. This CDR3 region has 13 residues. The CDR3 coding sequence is TGTGCCAGCAGCTTATTTAGGGCTTACGAGCAGTACTTC. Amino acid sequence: CASSLFRAYEQYF.

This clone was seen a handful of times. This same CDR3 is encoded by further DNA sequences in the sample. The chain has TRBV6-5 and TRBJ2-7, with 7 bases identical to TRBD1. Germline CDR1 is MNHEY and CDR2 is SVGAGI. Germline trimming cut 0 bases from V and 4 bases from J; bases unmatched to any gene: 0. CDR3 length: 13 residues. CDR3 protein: CASSYSTGYEQYF. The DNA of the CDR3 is TGTGCCAGCAGTTACTCGACAGGGTACGAGCAGTACTTC.

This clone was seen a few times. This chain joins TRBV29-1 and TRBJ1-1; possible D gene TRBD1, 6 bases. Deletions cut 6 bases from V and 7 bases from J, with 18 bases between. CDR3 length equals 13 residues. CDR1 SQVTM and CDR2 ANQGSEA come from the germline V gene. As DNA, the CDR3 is TGCAGCGTCCGGACAACCAGGGGAGGTGAAGCTTTCTTT. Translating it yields CSVRTTRGGEAFF. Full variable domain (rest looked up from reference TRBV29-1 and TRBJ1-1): SAVISQKPSRDICQRGTSLTIQCQVDSQVTMMFWYRQQPGQSLTLIATANQGSEATYESGFVIDKFPISRPNLTFSTLTVSNMSPEDSSIYLCSVRTTRGGEAFFGQGTRLTVV.